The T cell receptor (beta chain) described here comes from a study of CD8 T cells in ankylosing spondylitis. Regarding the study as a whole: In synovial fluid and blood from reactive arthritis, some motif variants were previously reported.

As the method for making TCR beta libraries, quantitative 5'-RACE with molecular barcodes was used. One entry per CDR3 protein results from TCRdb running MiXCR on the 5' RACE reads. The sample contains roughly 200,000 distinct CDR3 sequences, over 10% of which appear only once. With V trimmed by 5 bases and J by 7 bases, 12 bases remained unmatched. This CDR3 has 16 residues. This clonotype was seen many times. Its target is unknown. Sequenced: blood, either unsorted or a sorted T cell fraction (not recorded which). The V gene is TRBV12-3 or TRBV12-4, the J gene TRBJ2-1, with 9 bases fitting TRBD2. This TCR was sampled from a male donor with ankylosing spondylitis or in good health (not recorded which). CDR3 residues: CASSPSGAGGRNEQFF. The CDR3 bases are TGTGCCAGCAGTCCGTCTGGGGCGGGGGGGAGGAATGAGCAGTTCTTC.